This TCR beta chain is from a study of blood T cell repertoires in COVID-19. On the study more broadly: Whether acute or convalescent, the COVID-19 samples came from the United States, Italy and Spain.

Participant ages covered roughly 18 to 89 years across some 25 US areas. Categorization into cohorts depended on clinical history that participants reported. Recovered Cohort 3 donors showed two negative PCRs, clearance, or symptom resolution. Assay: immunoSEQ multiplex PCR; the TCRdb copy retains only in-frame clones and omits some. This sample carries 250,000 to 300,000 clones, around 81% of them seen once, and the ten largest clones take around 3.5%. Sequencing was carried out using PBMCs or T cells enriched from blood (not recorded which). The receptor was derived from a middle-aged man who had recovered from COVID-19.

The CDR3 reads CASSRLAGGPPYEQYF. The CDR3 DNA follows: TGTGCCAGCAGCAGACTAGCGGGAGGGCCTCCTTACGAGCAGTACTTC. The gene calls are TRBV7-6 and TRBJ2-7; TRBD2 matches at 14 bases. The CDR3 runs 16 residues. From germline, CDR1 is SGHVS and CDR2 FNYEAQ. V trimming: 5 bases; J trimming: 4 bases; junction bases outside the gene matches: 7. The complete variable domain, with remaining parts taken from reference TRBV7-6 and TRBJ2-7, reads GAGVSQSPRYKVTKRGQDVALRCDPISGHVSLYWYRQALGQGPEFLTYFNYEAQQDKSGLPNDRFSAERPEGSISTLTIQRTEQRDSAMYRCASSRLAGGPPYEQYFGPGTRLTVT.